The TCR beta chain under discussion was sequenced for a study of T cells in Graves' hyperthyroidism and ophthalmopathy. CDR1 and CDR2 (germline): MDHEN, SYDVKM. Trimming took 2 bases from V and 0 from J, leaving 14 bases between them. CDR3 length: 17 amino acids. The source material, RNA transcripts, was used to amplify TCR beta CDR3 regions. First-round RT-PCR of the TCR CDR3 relied on the HTBI primer set. One entry per CDR3 protein, called by TCRdb with MiXCR from the multiplex PCR reads. This sample has roughly 740,000 distinct CDR3 sequences, with about a sixth found just once. The chain employs TRBV28 and TRBJ1-5; possibly TRBD1 for D (5 bases). The sequenced sample consisted of blood. This clonotype originated in a man aged 18 to 30 with Graves' hyperthyroidism. This chain's CDR3 is CASSLREVGGSNQPQHF. In nucleotides, the CDR3 is TGTGCCAGCAGTTTAAGAGAGGTGGGGGGTAGCAATCAGCCCCAGCATTTT.